These 5 T cell receptor beta chains were all obtained from the same sample, sequenced in a study of identical twins. One entry per CDR3 protein, called by TCRdb with MiXCR from the 5' RACE reads. Counted here are under 900,000 distinct CDR3 sequences, over 9% occurring once; the ten biggest clones make up around 1.6%. This same sample was also part of a study on yellow fever vaccine responses in identical twins.

Material for sequencing was PBMCs. The receptors stem from a woman aged 18-29 years in good health.

In its sample, this clonotype was seen a few times. The rearrangement joins TRBV5-6 to TRBJ1-1; no clear D gene. The CDR3 extends over 16 amino acids. V lost 0 bases and J 1 base, leaving 13 bases between the germline ends. Germline values: CDR1 SGHDT, CDR2 YYEEEE. CDR3 nucleotides: TGTGCCAGCAGCTTGGGGATAAGCCGGGAGAACACTGAAGCTTTCTTT. This encodes CASSLGISRENTEAFF.

This clonotype was seen a few times. This sequence joins TRBV20-1 and TRBJ2-1; TRBD2 agrees at 12 bases. Germline V lookup: CDR1 DFQATT, CDR2 SNEGSKA (reference sequence). The CDR3 has 17 residues. Trimming removed 0 bases from V and 4 bases from J; junction bases left unmatched: 7. The CDR3 is CSAREGGTSGFYNEQFF. Here the CDR3 DNA reads TGCAGTGCTAGAGAAGGCGGGACTAGCGGGTTTTACAATGAGCAGTTCTTC.

This clonotype was counted between two and nine times. V gene TRBV18 combines with J gene TRBJ2-1; D unresolved. This CDR3 comprises 13 residues. V shed 1 base and J shed 7 bases, with 8 bases lying between them. Looked up from germline, CDR1 is KGHSH and CDR2 is LQKENI. CDR3 in amino acids: CASSPLPENEQFF. Written as DNA, the CDR3 is TGTGCCAGCTCACCACTCCCCGAGAATGAGCAGTTCTTC.

This clonotype showed up just a few times. The J gene is TRBJ1-2, the V gene TRBV5-5; 7 nucleotides agree with TRBD1. Trimming at V came to 4 bases and at J to 6 bases, leaving 15 bases not matched to a gene. The CDR3 is made up of 16 amino acids. From germline, CDR1 is SGHKS and CDR2 YYEKEE (reference sequence). Written as DNA, the CDR3 is TGTGCCAGCAGCACCCTCCCGGGACAGACAACGGATGGCTACACCTTC. Translated: CASSTLPGQTTDGYTF.

A few counts support this clonotype. The V and J genes are TRBV20-1 and TRBJ2-3, with 15 nucleotides matching TRBD2. Germline lookup yields CDR1 DFQATT and CDR2 SNEGSKA (reference sequence). The V and J ends lost 5 bases and 7 bases, in that order; junction bases with no gene match: 13. The length of the CDR3 is 17 residues. The DNA for the CDR3 is TGCAGTGCTGAAGGGACTAGCGGGAGGTTAGCATTATATACGCAGTATTTT. As protein: CSAEGTSGRLALYTQYF.